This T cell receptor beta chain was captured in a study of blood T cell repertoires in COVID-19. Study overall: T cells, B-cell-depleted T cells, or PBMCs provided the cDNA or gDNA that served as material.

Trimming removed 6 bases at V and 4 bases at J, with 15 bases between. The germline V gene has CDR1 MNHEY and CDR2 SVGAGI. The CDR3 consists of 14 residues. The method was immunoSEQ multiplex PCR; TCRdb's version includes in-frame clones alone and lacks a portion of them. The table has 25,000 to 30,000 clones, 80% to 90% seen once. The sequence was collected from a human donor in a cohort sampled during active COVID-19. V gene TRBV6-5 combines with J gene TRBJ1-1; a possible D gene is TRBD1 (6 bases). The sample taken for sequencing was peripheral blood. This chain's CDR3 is CASRPLGAITEAFF. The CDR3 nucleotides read TGTGCCAGCAGACCACTGGGGGCGATCACTGAAGCTTTCTTT.